This T cell receptor (beta chain) is drawn from a study of blood T cell repertoires in COVID-19 (TCRdb year 2020). Looking at the study overall: Samples from collaborators originated in the United States, Italy and Spain and spanned both the acute and convalescent phases of COVID-19. Deeply sampled blood TCRbeta repertoires from subjects exposed to, actively infected with, or recovered from COVID-19 were included in the dataset. The repertoires were released in a freely available public database meant as a resource for research on the immune response to SARS-CoV-2. Samples were obtained from the ongoing ImmuneRACE study (first 160 participants) and from over 1,000 subjects provided by 6 global collaborators. Sample metadata almost always included a de-identified subject ID, COVID-19 status, age in years and sex. Where available, HLA class I and class II types were obtained from metadata supplied by the sample provider rather than from assay-based typing. The prospective study material was composed of cDNA or gDNA derived from T cells, B-cell-depleted T cells, or PBMCs.

Points on this clone: Its cognate antigen has yet to be identified. Base-call qualities are not available, and no considerably larger clone is one nucleotide away.

Whole blood was collected in K2EDTA tubes by collaborating institutions according to the institutions' own protocols. Collaborator samples were shipped for TCRbeta analysis as frozen whole blood, isolated PBMCs, or DNA extracted from either sample type. Study-wide conclusions, independent of this receptor: Clinical and demographic metadata were provided uncurated, with the amount varying by source and participant.

TCRbeta CDR3 regions were amplified from genomic DNA using the immunoSEQ Assay, a bias-controlled multiplex PCR. Per the authors' processing: Nucleated cell counts per sample were estimated from amplification of reference gene primers within the assay. Sequence reads were collapsed and filtered to measure the absolute abundance of every unique TCRbeta CDR3 rearrangement. Productive Simpson clonality was computed per sample as the square root of Simpson's diversity index over productive rearrangements. The table was pulled from immuneACCESS by TCRdb, which kept in-frame rearrangements only. Such tables lose some clones; where checked, under half of the loss comes from unresolved V genes, and the rest has no known cause. V, J and clone size are those of that table, while D and trimming were read from the DNA. The sample table contains about 100,000 clones; only one count was recorded for roughly 85% of them. The ten largest clones capture roughly 29% of the sample.

Per the germline V gene, MDHEN is the CDR1 and SYDVKM is the CDR2. Measured from the cysteine to the phenylalanine, the CDR3 is 14 residues long. Only CDR3 DNA is held: 42 bases, read in frame from base 1. Deletion took 3 bases off V and 7 bases off J, with a span of 14 bases between the germline ends. The rearrangement combines TRBV28 with TRBJ2-3; the D region possibly corresponds to TRBD2 (6 bases align). Input material: peripheral blood. The source of this sequence is a man between 65 and 85 years old with active or convalescent COVID-19. CDR3 protein: CASSLGLAPYTQYF. Here is the DNA: TGTGCCAGCAGTTTGGGACTTGCACCGTATACGCAGTATTTT.